This T cell receptor beta chain is from a study of blood T cell repertoires in COVID-19. Sequenced by immunoSEQ multiplex PCR; TCRdb stores in-frame clones only, minus some. The sample records 70,000 or so clones, over 80% being singletons. From germline, CDR1 is LGHNA and CDR2 YSLEER. Trimming at V came to 1 base and at J to 11 bases, leaving 12 bases not matched to a gene. The CDR3 totals 15 residues. The specimen sequenced was peripheral blood. V usage is TRBV4-3 and J usage is TRBJ1-1; TRBD1 matches 8 bases. This clonotype was sampled from a man aged 45-60 years with COVID-19, enrolled during active disease. CDR3 in DNA: TGCGCCAGCAGCCAAGTCATATCGCAGGGGGCACCGGCTTTCTTT. Translation gives CASSQVISQGAPAFF.